Presented here are 30 T cell receptor beta chains from one specimen sequenced in a study of blood T cell repertoires in COVID-19. Using immunoSEQ multiplex PCR, the repertoire was profiled, and TCRdb retains in-frame clones only, with some absent. The data contain 60,000 or so clones, approximately 88% of them singletons. Sequences were obtained from peripheral blood. These receptors originate from a man aged 25-45 years with COVID-19, enrolled during active disease.

The chain carries TRBV9 and TRBJ2-3; 10 nucleotides align to TRBD2. CDR1 SGDLS and CDR2 YYNGEE come from the germline V gene. There are 15 residues in the CDR3. V lost 6 bases and J lost 1; bases outside the gene matches: 5. The CDR3 sequence: CASTEAGGGTDTQYF. The DNA for the CDR3 is TGTGCCAGCACCGAAGCGGGAGGGGGCACAGATACGCAGTATTTT. The whole variable domain, filled in from reference TRBV9 and TRBJ2-3, reads DSGVTQTPKHLITATGQRVTLRCSPRSGDLSVYWYQQSLDQGLQFLIQYYNGEERAKGNILERFSAQQFPDLHSELNLSSLELGDSALYFCASTEAGGGTDTQYFGPGTRLTVL.

V is TRBV19 and J is TRBJ1-5, with 8 bases matching TRBD1. The CDR3 covers 17 residues. The germline CDR1 and CDR2 sequences are LNHDA and SQIVND (reference sequence). Germline trimming cut 3 bases from V and 4 bases from J; bases unmatched to any gene: 11. CDR3 loop: CASSIKDGQGWNQPQHF. The CDR3 DNA reads as TGTGCCAGTAGTATTAAAGACGGACAGGGTTGGAATCAGCCCCAGCATTTT.

CDR3 sequence reads: CASSPVTGTKNIQYF. The CDR3 nucleotides read TGTGCCAGCTCACCAGTGACAGGGACCAAAAACATTCAGTACTTC. The chain employs TRBV18 and TRBJ2-4; 7 nucleotides align to TRBD1. J lost 2 bases, V lost 2 bases, and 3 bases had no gene match. Germline V gives CDR1 KGHSH, CDR2 LQKENI. The CDR3 is 15 amino acids.

The chain links TRBV18 to TRBJ2-1; tentatively, D is TRBD1 (5 bases). The CDR3 spans 13 residues. CDR1 KGHSH and CDR2 LQKENI come from the germline V gene. The V gene lost 3 bases and the J gene lost 7 bases, with 10 bases spanning the gap. Written as DNA, the CDR3 is TGTGCCAGCTCACCCCTATCAGGGAATGAGCAGTTCTTC. Translating it yields CASSPLSGNEQFF.

This chain connects TRBV7-9 to TRBJ1-2; tentatively, D is TRBD1 (5 bases). This CDR3 has 14 amino acids. V shed 5 bases and J shed 0 bases, with 10 bases lying between them. Germline V gene lookup returns CDR1 SEHNR and CDR2 FQNEAQ (reference sequence). Here the CDR3 reads CASSATTANYGYTF. DNA of the CDR3: TGTGCCAGCAGCGCTACGACAGCTAACTATGGCTACACCTTC.

This clone appeared a single time. J is TRBJ2-7 and V is TRBV29-1; TRBD1 aligns across 7 bases. J lost 2 bases, V lost 4 bases, and 5 bases had no gene match. The CDR3 covers 13 residues. Germline CDR1 and CDR2: SQVTM and ANQGSEA. The CDR3 reads CSVGTGQAYEQYF. CDR3 DNA sequence: TGCAGCGTTGGTACTGGACAGGCCTACGAGCAGTACTTC.

This clone showed up just a few times. The rearrangement joins TRBV28 to TRBJ2-7; TRBD1 matches at 8 bases. Germline loops: CDR1 MDHEN, CDR2 SYDVKM. The length of the CDR3 is 15 residues. V shed 8 bases and J 3 bases; nucleotides not matched to a gene: 12. CDR3 bases: TGTGCCAGCCACCCGACGGACAGGGTGAACTACGAGCAGTACTTC. It yields the protein CASHPTDRVNYEQYF. The variable domain in full, with the rest retrieved from reference TRBV28 and TRBJ2-7, is DVKVTQSSRYLVKRTGEKVFLECVQDMDHENMFWYRQDPGLGLRLIYFSYDVKMKEKGDIPEGYSVSREKKERFSLILESASTNQTSMYLCASHPTDRVNYEQYFGPGTRLTVT.

CDR3 residues: CASSSRTGSNSPLHF. The CDR3, as DNA: TGTGCCAGCAGCTCCCGGACTGGCTCTAATTCACCCCTCCACTTT. The rearrangement uses TRBV5-4 and TRBJ1-6; no clear D gene. Germline CDR1 and CDR2: SGHNT and YYREEE (reference sequence). The CDR3 runs 15 residues. V was clipped by 3 bases and J by 6 bases, with 13 bases between them.

CDR3: CASSGGTGGNQPQHF. CDR3 coding DNA: TGTGCCAGCTCAGGGGGGACAGGGGGCAATCAGCCCCAGCATTTT. The rearrangement links TRBV18 to TRBJ1-5, with 10 bases matching TRBD1. Germline-derived CDR1 and CDR2 are KGHSH and LQKENI. The CDR3 runs 15 residues. J lost 2 bases, V lost 5 bases, and 3 bases had no gene match.

The CDR3 DNA sequence: TGCGCCAGCGGACAGGGTGGCTCCTACGAGCAGTACTTC. It specifies CASGQGGSYEQYF. The chain links TRBV5-1 to TRBJ2-7; 8 bases line up with TRBD1. The germline V gene encodes CDR1 SGHRS and CDR2 YFSETQ. Trimming at V came to 7 bases and at J to 0 bases, leaving 3 bases not matched to a gene. The CDR3 is made up of 13 amino acids.

This rearrangement joins TRBV5-1 to TRBJ2-7, with 7 nucleotides matching TRBD1. This CDR3 is built from 15 residues. Trimming at V came to 4 bases and at J to 6 bases, leaving 13 bases not matched to a gene. Germline loops: CDR1 SGHRS, CDR2 YFSETQ. The DNA of the CDR3 is TGCGCCAGCAGCCCCAACCGGACAGGTCACCGCGAGCAGTACTTC. Its translation: CASSPNRTGHREQYF. Supplemented by reference TRBV5-1 and TRBJ2-7, the full variable domain reads KAGVTQTPRYLIKTRGQQVTLSCSPISGHRSVSWYQQTPGQGLQFLFEYFSETQRNKGNFPGRFSGRQFSNSRSEMNVSTLELGDSALYLCASSPNRTGHREQYFGPGTRLTVT.

The chain carries TRBV3-1 (or the pseudogene TRBV3-2) and TRBJ2-7, with 13 bases lining up with TRBD2. The CDR3 is 16 residues long. V lost 4 bases, J lost 5 bases, and 8 bases stayed unmatched. The germline CDR1 and CDR2 sequences are LGHDT and YNNKEL (reference sequence). This chain's CDR3 is CASSLGLAGVNDEQYF. CDR3 DNA sequence: TGTGCCAGCAGCCTAGGACTAGCGGGAGTTAACGACGAGCAGTACTTC.

The chain links TRBV6-1 to TRBJ2-7, with D hard to call. The V end lost 2 bases, the J end lost 6 bases, and 8 bases lay between the germline ends. Germline CDR1 MNHNS, CDR2 SASEGT. This CDR3 comprises 12 residues. In DNA, the CDR3 is TGTGCCAGCAGTGAAATGGTCGGCGAGCAGTACTTC. Its protein is CASSEMVGEQYF.

The rearrangement joins TRBV7-9 to TRBJ2-1, with 7 positions matching TRBD2. The V gene's germline CDR1 is SEHNR and CDR2 FQNEAQ (reference sequence). The CDR3 has 18 amino acids. V was clipped by 4 bases and J by 2 bases; unmatched bases: 14. For the CDR3, the DNA is TGTGCCAGCAGCTATCCGACTAGCCCCGGAAAAACCTACAATGAGCAGTTCTTC. Its protein is CASSYPTSPGKTYNEQFF.

This clone has only a few counts. The rearrangement links TRBV11-2 to TRBJ2-1; no firm D call. V dropped 6 bases and J dropped 0 bases, with 12 bases sitting between them. Germline V lookup: CDR1 SGHAT, CDR2 FQNNGV. This CDR3 is 15 amino acids long. This CDR3 reads CASSPTADSYNEQFF. CDR3 sequence (DNA): TGTGCCAGCAGTCCGACCGCGGACTCCTACAATGAGCAGTTCTTC. Using reference TRBV11-2 and TRBJ2-1 for the parts outside the CDR3, the full variable domain is EAGVAQSPRYKIIEKRQSVAFWCNPISGHATLYWYQQILGQGPKLLIQFQNNGVVDDSQLPKDRFSAERLKGVDSTLKIQPAKLEDSAVYLCASSPTADSYNEQFFGPGTRLTVL.

J is TRBJ2-5 and V is TRBV7-8; 8 nucleotides agree with TRBD2. There are 15 residues in the CDR3. Germline lookup yields CDR1 SGHVS and CDR2 FQNEAQ. With 5 bases clipped from V and 5 bases from J, the junction kept 10 bases outside the gene matches. This CDR3 reads CASSRRGAGEETQYF. CDR3 nucleotides: TGTGCCAGCAGCCGCCGGGGAGCGGGAGAGGAGACCCAGTACTTC.

This clone was counted a single time. The chain uses TRBV6-6 and TRBJ1-1, with D possibly being TRBD1 (6 bases). V lost 4 bases to trimming and J lost 7 bases, with 10 bases between them. The CDR3 is made up of 12 amino acids. Germline V gives CDR1 MNHNY, CDR2 SVGAGI (reference sequence). CDR3 sequence (DNA): TGTGCCAGCAGTTTAACAGGGTTTGAAGCTTTCTTT. Amino acids: CASSLTGFEAFF.

This sequence joins TRBV14 and TRBJ2-7; TRBD1 aligns across 9 bases. J lost 4 bases, V lost 4 bases, and 8 bases had no gene match. The germline V gene encodes CDR1 SGHDN and CDR2 FVKESK. The CDR3 is made up of 15 amino acids. The CDR3 loop reads CASSRIRDRAYEQYF. CDR3 nucleotide sequence: TGTGCCAGCAGCCGAATCCGGGACAGGGCTTACGAGCAGTACTTC.

The V call is TRBV5-6, the J call TRBJ1-5; 9 positions match TRBD1. V lost 0 bases, J lost 2 bases, and 6 bases stayed unmatched. The length of the CDR3 is 17 residues. Per germline, CDR1 SGHDT and CDR2 YYEEEE. For the CDR3, the DNA is TGTGCCAGCAGCTTGGGACAGGGGGGACGGGGCAATCAGCCCCAGCATTTT. It encodes CASSLGQGGRGNQPQHF.

The V and J genes are TRBV4-1 and TRBJ2-1; 15 nucleotides align to TRBD2. V lost 2 bases to trimming and J lost 6 bases; unmatched junction nucleotides: 11. The CDR3 is 19 residues long. Germline values: CDR1 MGHRA, CDR2 YSYEKL. CDR3 DNA: TGCGCCAGCAGCCAACCCCTCGGACTAGCGGGAGGGCCAATCAATGAGCAGTTCTTC. It specifies CASSQPLGLAGGPINEQFF.

The sample holds one count of this clone. V usage is TRBV20-1 and J usage is TRBJ2-1; unclear D gene. Germline values: CDR1 DFQATT, CDR2 SNEGSKA (reference sequence). Between the trimmed V and J ends, which lost 4 bases and 7 bases, there was a span of 5 bases. This CDR3 is built from 10 residues. CDR3 in amino acids: CSAKSNEQFF. CDR3 DNA sequence: TGCAGTGCTAAGAGTAATGAGCAGTTCTTC.

The chain joins TRBV7-8 to TRBJ1-1; 8 bases match TRBD1. Germline V gene lookup returns CDR1 SGHVS and CDR2 FQNEAQ. This CDR3 region has 13 residues. V trimming: 1 base; J trimming: 10 bases; junction bases outside the gene matches: 5. This CDR3 is CASSLEATGGAFF. CDR3 bases: TGTGCCAGCAGCTTAGAGGCCACAGGGGGAGCTTTCTTT.

J is TRBJ2-7 and V is TRBV5-6; D might be TRBD1 (5 bases). The CDR3 length is 15 residues. V gave up 5 bases and J gave up 2 bases, with 17 bases separating them. Germline values: CDR1 SGHDT, CDR2 YYEEEE. The CDR3 region is CASSHGREPPYEQYF. In nucleotides, the CDR3 is TGTGCCAGCAGTCATGGCAGGGAACCACCCTACGAGCAGTACTTC.

The chain recombines TRBV7-2 with TRBJ1-2, with a tentative D call TRBD1 (5 bases). Trimming took off 5 bases at V and 8 bases at J, with 18 bases between the two ends. The germline V gene encodes CDR1 SGHTA and CDR2 FQGNSA. The length of the CDR3 is 14 residues. CDR3 DNA: TGTGCCAGCAGCCCCCGCGGGACTGCACGGGGCTACACCTTC. It specifies CASSPRGTARGYTF.

The chain carries TRBV19 and TRBJ1-1, with TRBD1 matching over 11 bases. Per the germline V gene, CDR1 is LNHDA and CDR2 is SQIVND (reference sequence). Germline trimming cut 8 bases from V and 12 bases from J; bases unmatched to any gene: 17. The CDR3 length is 15 residues. CDR3 sequence: CASVPFRGTGGITFF. DNA of the CDR3: TGTGCCAGTGTCCCATTTCGGGGGACAGGGGGGATAACTTTCTTT.

The chain joins TRBV28 to TRBJ1-5, with D perhaps matching TRBD1 (6 bases). Germline loops: CDR1 MDHEN, CDR2 SYDVKM. CDR3 length: 18 amino acids. V lost 6 bases and J lost 0, with 21 bases in between. In DNA form, the CDR3 reads TGTGCCAGCAGGTGGAGAGAGAGGAACAGGGTTAGCAATCAGCCCCAGCATTTT. Encoded protein: CASRWRERNRVSNQPQHF.

The chain couples TRBV7-8 to TRBJ1-1; the match to TRBD1 covers 8 bases. The germline CDR1 and CDR2 sequences are SGHVS and FQNEAQ. V trimming: 5 bases; J trimming: 0 bases; junction bases outside the gene matches: 8. The CDR3 runs to 16 residues. This CDR3 reads CASSPPGQALNTEAFF. CDR3 bases: TGTGCCAGCAGCCCTCCGGGACAGGCGTTGAACACTGAAGCTTTCTTT.

V gene TRBV10-3 combines with J gene TRBJ1-4, with a tentative D call TRBD1 (5 bases). Germline V gives CDR1 ENHRY, CDR2 SYGVKD. Trimming removed 6 bases from V and 2 bases from J, with 10 bases in between. The CDR3 covers 14 residues. The CDR3 DNA sequence: TGTGCCATCAGCCCACGGGGGACTAATGAAAAACTGTTTTTT. Translating gives CAISPRGTNEKLFF.

J is TRBJ1-2 and V is TRBV15; 9 nucleotides agree with TRBD1. V was clipped by 2 bases and J by 6 bases; unmatched bases: 7. Germline-derived CDR1 and CDR2 are LNHNV and YYDKDF (reference sequence). CDR3 length: 15 amino acids. CDR3 in DNA: TGTGCCACCAGCAGACTCGGTCGGACAGGGGATGGCTACACCTTC. Its protein product is CATSRLGRTGDGYTF.

This chain joins TRBV6-6 and TRBJ1-2; 10 bases agree with TRBD1. Germline CDR1 reads MNHNY; CDR2 reads SVGAGI (reference sequence). This CDR3 contains 17 residues. V shed 5 bases, J shed 4 bases, and the junction held 13 bases outside the gene matches. The CDR3 nucleotides read TGTGCCAGCAGTCCCCGGGACAGGGGAAGTGGACGCTATGGCTACACCTTC. Its translation: CASSPRDRGSGRYGYTF.